This T cell receptor beta chain is drawn from a study of beta chain features in type 1 diabetes. Overall study results and limits: The study found that naive, central memory and Treg TCRB repertoires appeared more similar in patients than in healthy donors. When cDNA is sequenced, cells with high TCR expression could be over-represented.

The CDR3 sequence is 13 residues long. V lost 5 bases, J lost 7 bases, and 15 bases lay in between. Looked up from germline, CDR1 is GTSNPN and CDR2 is SVGIG (reference sequence). The sequenced template was cDNA made from the entire isolated RNA. Approximately 3.5 million reads per sample on average were obtained from naive, central memory and regulatory T cell samples. TCRdb's copy holds only in-frame clones and misses some; the assay was immunoSEQ multiplex PCR. The data hold about 240,000 clones, with 27% observed a single time. Staining for CD45RO/CCR7/CD25/CD127/CD95/CD27 allowed sorting of CD4+ naive, central memory, regulatory and stem cell-like memory cells. This clone was picked up a small number of times. Its antigen is still unknown.

Sequences were obtained from central memory CD4+ T cells from blood. This sequence originates from a man younger than 45 in good health. The chain recombines TRBV30 with TRBJ1-5, with TRBD1 as a possible D gene (5 bases). The CDR3 DNA reads as TGTGCCTGGTCCGGGACCGATTCCCAGCCCCAGCATTTT. Translation gives CAWSGTDSQPQHF. Looking up the rest from reference TRBV30 and TRBJ1-5 gives the full variable domain: SQTIHQWPATLVQPVGSPLSLECTVEGTSNPNLYWYRQAAGRGLQLLFYSVGIGQISSEVPQNLSASRPQDRQFILSSKKLLLSDSGFYLCAWSGTDSQPQHFGDGTRLSIL.